The 20 T cell receptor beta chains presented below share a single source sample, sequenced in a study of T cells in Graves' hyperthyroidism and ophthalmopathy. RNA transcripts provided the source from which TCR beta CDR3 regions were amplified. RT-PCR in the first round (using the HTBI primer set) targeted the TCR CDR3. TCRdb independently ran MiXCR on the multiplex PCR reads; one entry per CDR3 protein. Here the sample spans about 350,000 distinct CDR3 sequences, 14% being singletons. The specimen was blood. These receptors were collected from a woman aged 30 to 39 with Graves' hyperthyroidism.

This clonotype was picked up a small number of times. This chain uses TRBV20-1 with TRBJ1-3; D gene uncertain. This CDR3 is 15 amino acids long. The V end was cut by 0 bases, the J end by 0 bases, with 9 bases between. CDR1 is DFQATT, CDR2 SNEGSKA, per germline (reference sequence). The CDR3 protein is CSARDQVFSGNTIYF. In nucleotides, the CDR3 is TGCAGTGCTAGAGATCAAGTCTTCTCTGGAAACACCATATATTTT.

As to this clonotype: No conserved phenylalanine or tryptophan ends this CDR3, so it is likely a read error. This rearrangement joins TRBV5-1 to TRBJ2-7, with a weak D call TRBD1 (5 bases). CDR1 and CDR2 (germline): SGHRS, YFSETQ. The CDR3 has 16 residues. The ends were cut back, 5 bases at V and 0 bases at J, with 18 bases in the middle. The CDR3 is CASRTDLSHSSYEQYL. CDR3 in DNA: TGCGCCAGCAGGACAGACCTTTCCCATAGCTCCTACGAGCAGTACCTC.

V gene TRBV30 combines with J gene TRBJ2-2; D possibly corresponds to TRBD1 (5 bases). V dropped 5 bases and J dropped 0 bases, with 10 bases sitting between them. CDR1 and CDR2 (germline): GTSNPN, SVGIG (reference sequence). The CDR3 loop spans 14 amino acids. The chain's CDR3 is CAWRTSSNTGELFF. The DNA of the CDR3 is TGTGCCTGGCGGACAAGCTCGAACACCGGGGAGCTGTTTTTT.

The chain links TRBV29-1 to TRBJ2-3; 8 bases match TRBD2. V shed 6 bases and J 4 bases; nucleotides not matched to a gene: 18. This CDR3 is built from 17 residues. The V gene's germline CDR1 is SQVTM and CDR2 ANQGSEA. The CDR3 coding sequence is TGCAGCGTCCCGGGGGTGGGAAGGAGCGGGAGCCCAGATACGCAGTATTTT. The encoded protein is CSVPGVGRSGSPDTQYF.

This clonotype has a single count. A read error may explain this, as a much larger clone is one base away. The gene calls are TRBV27 and TRBJ2-7; TRBD2 aligns across 9 bases. The V gene's germline CDR1 is MNHEY and CDR2 SMNVEV (reference sequence). This CDR3 spans 14 amino acids. The V gene end was trimmed by 3 bases and the J gene end by 7 bases; junction bases not matched to a gene: 7. This CDR3 reads CASSFGGRVNEQYF. In DNA, the CDR3 is TGTGCCAGCAGTTTCGGCGGGAGGGTTAATGAGCAGTACTTC.

The chain employs TRBV5-1 and TRBJ2-7; D is unresolved. Germline loops: CDR1 SGHRS, CDR2 YFSETQ. This CDR3 has 14 residues. Trimming stripped 0 bases from V and 4 bases from J, with 11 bases between. The CDR3 sequence: CASSLGGSLYEQYF. Written as DNA, the CDR3 is TGCGCCAGCAGCTTGGGAGGCAGCCTTTACGAGCAGTACTTC.

This clonotype was found many times. The rearrangement uses TRBV7-9 and TRBJ2-3, with D uncertain. Trimming pared 5 bases from V and 2 bases from J, leaving 11 bases between. This CDR3 is 14 amino acids long. CDR1 and CDR2 from the germline V gene are SEHNR and FQNEAQ (reference sequence). The CDR3 nucleotides are TGTGCCAGCAGCCCGACTTCCACCACAGATACGCAGTATTTT. Translation: CASSPTSTTDTQYF.

Ten or more counts support this clonotype. V usage is TRBV28 and J usage is TRBJ2-1; 11 positions agree with TRBD2. The trim removed 5 bases at V and 5 bases at J, leaving 8 bases unmatched. The CDR3 spans 16 residues. Germline V gives CDR1 MDHEN, CDR2 SYDVKM. As DNA, the CDR3 is TGTGCCAGCAGTACCCCCGGGACTAGCGGTAACAATGAGCAGTTCTTC. This gives the protein CASSTPGTSGNNEQFF.

The V call is TRBV2, the J call TRBJ1-4, with D tentatively TRBD1 (5 bases). With 9 bases removed from V and 6 bases from J, the gap between germline ends came to 14 bases. This CDR3 comprises 13 residues. In germline, CDR1 is SNHLY, CDR2 FYNNEI. CDR3 in DNA: TGTGCCAGTAGGTCGGGGCAGTATGAAAAACTGTTTTTT. This gives the protein CASRSGQYEKLFF.

In this sample, this clonotype turned up many times. The gene calls are TRBV11-2 and TRBJ2-5; D ambiguous. Between the trimmed V and J ends, which lost 1 base and 6 bases, there was a span of 12 bases. The CDR3 length is 14 residues. Germline values: CDR1 SGHAT, CDR2 FQNNGV. The CDR3 protein is CASSLVGPGQTQYF. The CDR3 nucleotides are TGTGCCAGCAGCTTAGTCGGCCCCGGCCAGACCCAGTACTTC. Supplemented by reference TRBV11-2 and TRBJ2-5, the full variable domain reads EAGVAQSPRYKIIEKRQSVAFWCNPISGHATLYWYQQILGQGPKLLIQFQNNGVVDDSQLPKDRFSAERLKGVDSTLKIQPAKLEDSAVYLCASSLVGPGQTQYFGPGTRLLVL.

This clonotype was recorded at least ten times. The rearrangement joins TRBV28 to TRBJ2-5; D call uncertain. The CDR3 consists of 14 residues. The germline V gene has CDR1 MDHEN and CDR2 SYDVKM. The ends were cut back, 2 bases at V and 0 bases at J, with 7 bases in the middle. As DNA, the CDR3 is TGTGCCAGCAGTTTAACTGGAAACCAAGAGACCCAGTACTTC. Residues: CASSLTGNQETQYF.

This clonotype appeared a few times. The gene calls are TRBV29-1 and TRBJ2-1; the match to TRBD2 covers 8 bases. After removal of 7 bases from V and 4 bases from J, the junction contained 15 bases not matched to a gene. The CDR3 sequence is 16 residues long. Germline CDR1 is SQVTM and CDR2 is ANQGSEA. The CDR3 reads CSAPTSASKPYNEQFF. CDR3 DNA: TGCAGCGCCCCGACTAGCGCCTCGAAGCCTTACAATGAGCAGTTCTTC.

This clonotype was observed at least ten times. This chain joins TRBV7-8 and TRBJ1-1, with 9 bases aligning to TRBD1. This CDR3 is built from 14 residues. Unmatched junction bases numbered 9, after V lost 8 bases and J lost 5 bases. Germline V gene sequence: CDR1 SGHVS, CDR2 FQNEAQ. The CDR3 DNA reads as TGTGCCAGCGGCAGGGGACAGGGTTGGACTGAAGCTTTCTTT. Translation: CASGRGQGWTEAFF. The whole variable domain, remainder taken from reference TRBV7-8 and TRBJ1-1, is GAGVSQSPRYKVAKRGQDVALRCDPISGHVSLFWYQQALGQGPEFLTYFQNEAQLDKSGLPSDRFFAERPEGSVSTLKIQRTQQEDSAVYLCASGRGQGWTEAFFGQGTRLTVV.

This clonotype was observed many times. This chain joins TRBV2 and TRBJ2-5; 16 nucleotides line up with TRBD2. Germline trimming cut 6 bases from V and 3 bases from J; bases unmatched to any gene: 7. The germline V gene encodes CDR1 SNHLY and CDR2 FYNNEI. The CDR3 is 17 residues long. The CDR3, as DNA: TGTGCCAGCAGCACCGGGACTAGCGGGAGGGAGGAAGAGACCCAGTACTTC. Its protein product is CASSTGTSGREEETQYF.

This clonotype showed up just a few times. The chain employs TRBV3-1 and TRBJ2-2, with 7 bases aligning to TRBD1. V lost 1 base, J lost 1 base, and 3 bases stayed unmatched. From germline, CDR1 is LGHDT and CDR2 YNNKEL (reference sequence). The CDR3 is made up of 16 amino acids. CDR3 residues: CASSQGRQGNTGELFF. The DNA of the CDR3 is TGTGCCAGCAGCCAAGGAAGACAGGGGAACACCGGGGAGCTGTTTTTT.

This clonotype came up many times. V and J are TRBV7-8 and TRBJ1-4; perhaps TRBD1 as D (5 bases). There are 16 residues in the CDR3. V was trimmed by 0 bases and J by 6 bases, leaving 14 bases between them. Per germline, CDR1 SGHVS and CDR2 FQNEAQ. CDR3 sequence reads: CASSLATGYRDEKLFF. The CDR3 region has the DNA TGTGCCAGCAGCTTAGCTACAGGCTATCGAGATGAAAAACTGTTTTTT.

This clonotype showed up many times. The V and J genes are TRBV12-3 or TRBV12-4 and TRBJ1-5, with D possibly TRBD1 on 5 matching bases. The V and J ends lost 4 bases and 4 bases respectively, with 11 bases between them. The length of the CDR3 is 14 residues. CDR3 region: CASSSRRGNQPQHF. As DNA, the CDR3 is TGTGCCAGCAGTTCTAGAAGGGGAAATCAGCCCCAGCATTTT.

The V call is TRBV5-1, the J call TRBJ2-5, with D unclear. Germline loops: CDR1 SGHRS, CDR2 YFSETQ. This CDR3 is 14 amino acids long. Trimming removed 5 bases at V and 3 bases at J, with 14 bases between. The CDR3 sequence is CASSSGQVKETQYF. The CDR3 nucleotides are TGCGCCAGCAGTTCTGGGCAGGTCAAAGAGACCCAGTACTTC.

The chain carries TRBV6-1 and TRBJ1-3; 7 nucleotides line up with TRBD1. Trimming took 6 bases from V and 3 from J; bases not matched to a gene: 5. Germline V gene lookup returns CDR1 MNHNS and CDR2 SASEGT. This CDR3 is 14 amino acids long. For the CDR3, the DNA is TGTGCCAGCAGACAAGGACAGGTTGGAAACACCATATATTTT. Protein: CASRQGQVGNTIYF.

Many counts were recorded for this clonotype. The chain recombines TRBV11-2 with TRBJ2-1; D could derive from TRBD1 or TRBD2 (5 bases each). The CDR3 sequence is 14 residues long. V shed 1 base and J shed 8 bases, with 12 bases lying between them. The germline V gene has CDR1 SGHAT and CDR2 FQNNGV. The CDR3 DNA is TGTGCCAGCAGCTTAGTTTCTCAGGGACATGAGCAGTTCTTC. This encodes CASSLVSQGHEQFF.